Shown below are 8 T cell receptor beta chains from a single sample sequenced in a study of beta chain features in type 1 diabetes. Reverse transcribing all isolated RNA meant expressed TCRB transcripts were sequenced. The data were produced by immunoSEQ multiplex PCR, yet TCRdb's version contains in-frame clones alone and is incomplete. The sample holds 400,000 to 600,000 clones; roughly 30% are singletons and the top ten take more than 0.055%. Sequencing was done on a sample of naive CD4+ T cells from blood. The receptors shown here come from a man younger than 35 in good health.

The V and J genes are TRBV7-6 and TRBJ2-1; D unclear. V lost 1 base and J lost 5, with 9 bases in between. The CDR3 covers 14 residues. Germline values: CDR1 SGHVS, CDR2 FNYEAQ. DNA of the CDR3: TGTGCCAGCAGCTTAGGTAGGGCTAACAATGAGCAGTTCTTC. This encodes CASSLGRANNEQFF.

The V call is TRBV10-3, the J call TRBJ2-1; TRBD1 or TRBD2 may be the D gene (5 bases each). Germline V gene lookup returns CDR1 ENHRY and CDR2 SYGVKD. The CDR3 extends over 14 amino acids. Trimming shortened V by 11 bases and J by 8 bases, and 22 bases separated the two germline ends. The CDR3 nucleotides are TGTGCCTCGCTACACGGGACGAGGATGGATGAGCAGTTCTTC. Protein sequence: CASLHGTRMDEQFF.

The chain has TRBV19 and TRBJ2-3; D ambiguous. CDR1 is LNHDA and CDR2 is SQIVND in the germline V gene (reference sequence). The CDR3 spans 13 residues. The V end lost 8 bases, the J end lost 2 bases, and 11 bases lay between the germline ends. The CDR3 region is CASRSRPTDTQYF. DNA for the CDR3: TGTGCCAGTCGATCGCGGCCCACAGATACGCAGTATTTT.

The V call is TRBV30, the J call TRBJ2-1; TRBD1 is a possible D gene (5 bases). This CDR3 contains 14 residues. Trimming left V 0 bases short and J 8 bases short, with 14 bases between. The V gene's germline CDR1 is GTSNPN and CDR2 SVGIG (reference sequence). The DNA of the CDR3 is TGTGCCTGGAGTGTACTATCCCTAGGGGATGAGCAGTTCTTC. Its translation: CAWSVLSLGDEQFF.

The CDR3, as DNA: TGTGCCAGCAGCCAGCCGGGACTCCTGAACACCGGGGAGCTGTTTTTT. It codes for CASSQPGLLNTGELFF. This sequence joins TRBV4-2 and TRBJ2-2; possibly TRBD2 for D (6 bases). Germline assignment: CDR1 LGHNA and CDR2 YNFKEQ. This CDR3 comprises 16 residues. Deletions cut 3 bases from V and 1 base from J, with 12 bases between.

V and J are TRBV6-5 and TRBJ2-1, with 11 positions matching TRBD2. Trimming at V came to 6 bases and at J to 6 bases, leaving 4 bases not matched to a gene. CDR1 is MNHEY, CDR2 SVGAGI, per germline. The CDR3 has 14 amino acids. The CDR3 sequence is CASRLSGRGNEQFF. The CDR3 bases are TGTGCCAGCAGGCTTAGCGGGAGGGGCAATGAGCAGTTCTTC.

The chain recombines TRBV7-9 with TRBJ2-6; 7 bases align to TRBD1. The CDR3 is made up of 15 amino acids. Germline-derived CDR1 and CDR2 are SEHNR and FQNEAQ (reference sequence). The junction had 2 bases not matched to a gene; V was cut back by 3 bases and J by 3 bases. Here the CDR3 reads CASSFTGDGANVLTF. In nucleotides, the CDR3 is TGTGCCAGCAGCTTTACAGGGGATGGGGCCAACGTCCTGACTTTC. The complete variable domain, with remaining parts taken from reference TRBV7-9 and TRBJ2-6, reads DTGVSQNPRHKITKRGQNVTFRCDPISEHNRLYWYRQTLGQGPEFLTYFQNEAQLEKSRLLSDRFSAERPKGSFSTLEIQRTEQGDSAMYLCASSFTGDGANVLTFGAGSRLTVL.

The V call is TRBV7-2, the J call TRBJ2-1; 9 bases are shared with TRBD1. The V and J ends lost 5 bases and 3 bases, in that order; junction bases with no gene match: 5. The germline gives CDR1 SGHTA, CDR2 FQGNSA. The CDR3 totals 15 residues. The CDR3 is CASSLGQGNYNEQFF. DNA of the CDR3: TGTGCCAGCAGCCTCGGACAGGGGAACTACAATGAGCAGTTCTTC. The full variable domain, its missing parts supplied by reference TRBV7-2 and TRBJ2-1, is GAGVSQSPSNKVTEKGKDVELRCDPISGHTALYWYRQSLGQGLEFLIYFQGNSAPDKSGLPSDRFSAERTGGSVSTLTIQRTQQEDSAVYLCASSLGQGNYNEQFFGPGTRLTVL.